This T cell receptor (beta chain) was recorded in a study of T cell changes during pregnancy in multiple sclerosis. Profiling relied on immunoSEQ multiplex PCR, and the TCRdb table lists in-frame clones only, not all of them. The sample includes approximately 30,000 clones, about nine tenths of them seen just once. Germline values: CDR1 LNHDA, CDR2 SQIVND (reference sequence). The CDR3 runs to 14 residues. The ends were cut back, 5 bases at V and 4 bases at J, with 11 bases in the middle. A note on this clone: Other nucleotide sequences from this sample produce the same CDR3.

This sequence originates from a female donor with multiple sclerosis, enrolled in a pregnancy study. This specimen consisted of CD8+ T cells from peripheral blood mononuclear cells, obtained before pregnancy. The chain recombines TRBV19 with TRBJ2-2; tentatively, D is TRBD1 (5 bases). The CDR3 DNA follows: TGTGCCAGTAGTCTCCAGGGCGCCACCGGGGAGCTGTTTTTT. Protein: CASSLQGATGELFF.